This T cell receptor (beta chain) is from a study of blood T cell repertoires in COVID-19 (TCRdb year 2020). With regard to the full study: Samples from collaborators originated in the United States, Italy and Spain and spanned both the acute and convalescent phases of COVID-19. The material from the prospective study consisted of cDNA or gDNA derived from T cells, B-cell-depleted T cells, or PBMCs. The dataset comprised deeply sampled blood TCRbeta repertoires from subjects exposed to, actively infected with, or recovered from COVID-19. The repertoires were made available in a free public database intended to serve as a resource for research on the immune response to SARS-CoV-2. The samples were drawn from the first 160 participants of the ongoing ImmuneRACE study and from roughly 1,300 subjects provided by 6 global collaborators. A de-identified subject ID, COVID-19 status, age in years and sex were almost always included in the sample metadata. Where HLA class I and class II types were available, the types were taken from metadata supplied by the sample provider, not from assay-based typing. Broader findings and caveats from the paper: The amount of clinical and demographic metadata varied by source and participant and was provided uncurated.

CDR1 and CDR2 are drawn from the germline V gene: KGHDR, SFDVKD. The CDR3 contains 14 residues, cysteine and phenylalanine counted. Only the CDR3 DNA is retained, 42 bases long and in frame from the first base. V and J are trimmed by 7 bases and 1 base, and the gene matches miss 5 bases of the junction. In regard to this clone: Its antigen is unknown. No clone much larger than this one lies a single base away; base qualities are absent.

TCRbeta CDR3 regions were amplified from genomic DNA by means of the immunoSEQ Assay, a bias-controlled multiplex PCR. The source study handled its data this way. Within the assay, amplification of reference gene primers was used to estimate how many nucleated cells each sample contained. To quantify the absolute abundance of each unique TCRbeta CDR3 rearrangement, sequence reads were collapsed and filtered. Productive Simpson clonality was computed per sample as the square root of Simpson's diversity index over productive rearrangements. TCRdb took this table from immuneACCESS and kept in-frame rearrangements with V and J called. Such tables lack part of the clones; where checked against another copy, unresolved V genes explain under half of the gap, and the rest is unexplained. V, J and clone size were drawn from that table, and D and trimming were deduced from the DNA. The sample contains 10,000 or so clones, approximately 82% of them found a single time. The ten largest account for roughly 12% of the sample.

The collaborating institutions used their own protocols to collect whole blood in K2EDTA tubes. Collaborator samples were shipped for TCRbeta analysis as frozen whole blood, isolated PBMCs, or DNA extracted from either sample type. The sequence was collected from a human donor in a cohort sampled during active COVID-19. The chain is made from TRBV24-1 and TRBJ1-1, with 7 central nucleotides matching TRBD1. The sample consisted of peripheral blood. The DNA is as follows: TGTGCCACCAGGGGGGACAGACCGAACACTGAAGCTTTCTTT. This gives the protein CATRGDRPNTEAFF.